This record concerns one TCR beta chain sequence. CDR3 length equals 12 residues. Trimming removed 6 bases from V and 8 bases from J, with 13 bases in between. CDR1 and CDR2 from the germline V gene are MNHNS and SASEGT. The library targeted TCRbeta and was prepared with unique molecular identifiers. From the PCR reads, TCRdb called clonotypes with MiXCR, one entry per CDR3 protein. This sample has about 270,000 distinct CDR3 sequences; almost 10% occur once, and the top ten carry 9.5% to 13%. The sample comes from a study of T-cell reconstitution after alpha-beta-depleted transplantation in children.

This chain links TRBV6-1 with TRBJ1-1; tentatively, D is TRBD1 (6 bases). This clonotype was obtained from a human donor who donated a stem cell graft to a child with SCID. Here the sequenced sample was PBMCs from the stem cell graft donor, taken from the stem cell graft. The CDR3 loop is CASSLYTGEAFF. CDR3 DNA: TGTGCCAGCAGCCTCTACACAGGGGAAGCTTTCTTT.